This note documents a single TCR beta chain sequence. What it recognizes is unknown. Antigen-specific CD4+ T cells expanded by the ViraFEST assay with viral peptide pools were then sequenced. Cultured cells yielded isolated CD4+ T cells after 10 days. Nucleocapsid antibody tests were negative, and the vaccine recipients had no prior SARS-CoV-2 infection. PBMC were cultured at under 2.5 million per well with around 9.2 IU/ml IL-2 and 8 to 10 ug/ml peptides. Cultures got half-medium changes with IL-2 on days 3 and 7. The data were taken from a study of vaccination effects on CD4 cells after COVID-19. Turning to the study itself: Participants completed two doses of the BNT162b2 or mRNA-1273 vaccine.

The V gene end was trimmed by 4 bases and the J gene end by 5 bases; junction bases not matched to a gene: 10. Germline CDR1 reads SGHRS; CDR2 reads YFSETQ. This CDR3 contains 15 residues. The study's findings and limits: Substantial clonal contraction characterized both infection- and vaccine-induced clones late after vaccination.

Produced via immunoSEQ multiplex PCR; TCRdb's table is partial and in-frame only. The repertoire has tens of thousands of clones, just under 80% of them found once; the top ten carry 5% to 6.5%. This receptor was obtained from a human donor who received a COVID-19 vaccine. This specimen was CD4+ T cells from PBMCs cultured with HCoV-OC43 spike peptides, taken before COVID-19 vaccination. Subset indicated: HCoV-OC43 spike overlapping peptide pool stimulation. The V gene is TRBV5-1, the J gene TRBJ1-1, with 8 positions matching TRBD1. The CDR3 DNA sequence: TGCGCCAGCAGCCCGGGCGACAGGGGTCGGACTGAAGCTTTCTTT. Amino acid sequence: CASSPGDRGRTEAFF.